What follows are 4 T cell receptor beta chains derived from one specimen sequenced in a study. One entry per CDR3 protein, called by TCRdb with MiXCR from the 5' RACE reads. The sample contains 9,500 to 13,000 distinct CDR3 sequences, 40% to 55% of which appear only once. Sequencing was carried out using tumor-infiltrating naive CD4+ T cells sorted from the breast tumor. Subset in this sample: naive CD4+ T cells, CD4+CD45RA+CD25-. The receptor source for this set is a female donor with breast cancer.

The V gene is TRBV6-2 or TRBV6-3, the J gene TRBJ2-7; no reliable D call. Germline CDR1 is MNHEY and CDR2 is SVGEGT. This CDR3 region has 13 residues. Trimming shortened V by 2 bases and J by 9 bases, and 14 bases separated the two germline ends. CDR3 region: CASSYRKSGVQYF. CDR3 in DNA: TGTGCCAGCAGTTACAGGAAGTCCGGTGTGCAGTACTTC.

The chain uses TRBV20-1 and TRBJ2-7, with 12 bases fitting TRBD2. Germline V gives CDR1 DFQATT, CDR2 SNEGSKA (reference sequence). Trimming took 5 bases from V and 7 from J; bases not matched to a gene: 18. This CDR3 comprises 17 residues. CDR3 region: CSAGGILTSGGLREQYF. In DNA form, the CDR3 reads TGCAGTGCTGGCGGGATACTGACTAGCGGGGGACTACGGGAGCAGTACTTC.

This chain connects TRBV12-3 or TRBV12-4 to TRBJ2-5; D ambiguous. The V gene lost 0 bases and the J gene lost 1 base, with 9 bases spanning the gap. This CDR3 has 15 residues. The DNA for the CDR3 is TGTGCCAGCAGTTTAGCGCAAGGACGCCAAGAGACCCAGTACTTC. Residues: CASSLAQGRQETQYF.

The genes are TRBV5-1 and TRBJ2-7, with 12 nucleotides matching TRBD2. The germline gives CDR1 SGHRS, CDR2 YFSETQ. V trimming: 4 bases; J trimming: 3 bases; junction bases outside the gene matches: 2. The CDR3 is 14 amino acids. CDR3 coding DNA: TGCGCCAGCAGCAAGACTAGCGGGAGCTACGAGCAGTACTTC. This codes for CASSKTSGSYEQYF.